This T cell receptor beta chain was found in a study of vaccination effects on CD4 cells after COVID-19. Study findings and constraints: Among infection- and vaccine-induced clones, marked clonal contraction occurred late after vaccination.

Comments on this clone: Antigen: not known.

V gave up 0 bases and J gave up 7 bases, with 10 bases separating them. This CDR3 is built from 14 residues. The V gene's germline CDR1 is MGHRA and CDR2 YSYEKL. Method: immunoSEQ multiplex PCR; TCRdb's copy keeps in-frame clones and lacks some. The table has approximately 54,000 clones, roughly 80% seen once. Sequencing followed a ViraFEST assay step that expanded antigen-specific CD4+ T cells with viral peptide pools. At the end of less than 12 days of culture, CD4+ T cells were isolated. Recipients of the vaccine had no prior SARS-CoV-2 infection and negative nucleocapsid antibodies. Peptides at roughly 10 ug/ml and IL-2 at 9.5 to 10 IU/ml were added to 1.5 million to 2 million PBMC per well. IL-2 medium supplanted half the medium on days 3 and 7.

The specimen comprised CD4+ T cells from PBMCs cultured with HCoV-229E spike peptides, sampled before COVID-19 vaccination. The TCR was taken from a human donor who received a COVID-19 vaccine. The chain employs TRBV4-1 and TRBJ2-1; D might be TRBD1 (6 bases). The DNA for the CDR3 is TGCGCCAGCAGCCAAGAAAAGCAGGGGAATGAGCAGTTCTTC. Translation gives CASSQEKQGNEQFF.